This TCR beta chain was identified in a study of blood T cells in healthy people across ages (dated by TCRdb to 2013 to 2016). Regarding the research as a whole: In model experiments, template switching captured about one uniquely barcoded TCR beta cDNA molecule for every two T cells. For two donors (one aged 18 to 30 and one aged 80 or older), the study analyzed two additional independent replicas of 1 million unique cDNA reads from the same blood draw. The donors were split into four age groups: young (average 16 years), middle-aged (over 35), aged (about 56) and long-lived (over 75). Donors of different ages were randomly distributed across sequencing lanes to avoid experimental bias. To track age-related changes in TCR beta repertoire diversity, the study relied on deep sequencing normalized with unique cDNA molecular identifiers. Study-level results and caveats: A strong correlation was found between observed TCR beta diversity and the percentage of naive T cells measured by flow cytometry. The CMV infection status of donors was not known, potentially confounding age-related changes in expanded clonotypes. As age increased, observed TCR beta diversity per million T cells dropped in a roughly linear way, and a significant reduction was already evident by age 40. Estimates of total diversity from one million sequenced T cells were regarded as lower bounds and underestimates. Compared with the aged group, more naive CD4+ T cells, fewer expanded clones and increased TCR diversity were shown by the long-lived group, suggesting age selection. Since profiling was done on bulk unsorted PBMCs, naive and antigen-experienced compartments could not be conclusively compared.

For this clonotype: Its antigen is not yet known. Per-base quality was not reported, and no clone a single base away is much larger than it.

Systemically healthy Caucasian individuals from Russia, 35 to 50 in total and aged roughly 6 to 90 years, were included as donors. Each donor gave ten milliliters of peripheral blood, drawn into EDTA-treated Vacutainer tubes. PBMCs were isolated by Ficoll-Paque density-gradient centrifugation, with at least 6 million obtained per sample. Trizol reagent was used to extract total RNA from the PBMCs, yielding at least 5 micrograms per sample. The percentages of naive CD45RAhigh/CD27high T cells were determined by flow cytometry on a PBMC aliquot from every donor. Taken from the germline V gene, the CDR1 and CDR2 loops are SQVTM and ANQGSEA. The CDR3, cysteine through phenylalanine, is 12 amino acids long. Only the CDR3 DNA stays, 36 bases, in frame from base 1. Here V drops 6 bases and J drops 3 bases, and the junction holds 1 base not matched to any gene. Library creation used 5' RACE. TCRdb records Illumina HiSeq 2500 as the sequencer. The second PCR ran for about 6 to 12 cycles and used a J-beta primer mix along with a sample-barcoded 5' primer. A template-switch 5' adaptor carrying 12 random nucleotides introduced a unique molecular identifier onto each TCR beta cDNA molecule. Each sample yielded at least 2.5 million CDR3-containing paired-end reads. The Mint cDNA synthesis kit, primed by a TRBC-specific oligonucleotide, was used to synthesize first-strand cDNA from all RNA. Following uracil-DNA glycosylase treatment, a first 18-cycle PCR with universal primers M1SS and BC2_uni_R was performed on all cDNA. In the paper's pipeline: For normalization, 1 million high-quality reads were randomly selected from each sample, with every read carrying a distinct molecular identifier. Reads with shared molecular identifiers were discarded instead of being binned into consensus sequences. MiTCR, set to a Q25 quality threshold and the strictest error-elimination algorithm, was used for CDR3 identification, clonotype clustering and error correction. A nonparametric unseen species model with Euler transformation was used to estimate lower-bound total TCR beta diversity. The public reads were quality trimmed at Q25 with fastp and then assembled into clones with MiXCR by TCRdb, keeping productive beta chains. A single entry per CDR3 protein holds the most common genes and DNA from its merged rows. Here the V and J calls rest on TCRdb's processing, not on the authors' analysis. The sample table records approximately 600,000 distinct CDR3 sequences; approximately 50% of these occur just once. 30% to 40% of the sample is held by the ten biggest clonotypes.

The clonotype was recovered from a man in his sixties in good health. The chain couples TRBV29-1 to TRBJ1-4, and 7 junction bases match TRBD1. The material sequenced was blood. The CDR3 protein sequence reads: CSVGQPNEKLFF. The sequence in DNA is TGCAGCGTGGGACAGCCTAATGAAAAACTGTTTTTT.